This entry is about one T cell receptor beta chain. Its antigen is unknown. The tumor samples were collected prior to definitive surgery or chemotherapy. The CDR3 length is 17 residues. CDR1 LNHDA and CDR2 SQIVND come from the germline V gene (reference sequence). The V and J ends lost 6 bases and 4 bases, in that order; junction bases with no gene match: 9. These data come from a study of high-grade serous ovarian cancer treatment subgroups. Across the whole study: Mean per sample: approximately 14,000 reads, some 7,300 unique TCR beta rearrangements.

Assay used: immunoSEQ multiplex PCR; TCRdb lists only in-frame clones, some missing. The sample holds about 3,200 clones; around 63% are singletons and the top ten take about 9.6%. Study-wide results and limits: CDR1 and CDR2 were left unanalyzed; analyses focused on CDR3. Bulk tumor TCR sequencing gave no spatial information. Different patients shared almost no repertoire; same-patient tumors shared about 0.11 to 0.85.

The chain has TRBV19 and TRBJ2-2, with 12 bases lining up with TRBD2. The sequence was obtained from a human donor with high-grade serous ovarian cancer. Input material: tumor tissue. CDR3 DNA: TGTGCCAGTAGAGCCATCAGGACTAGCGGGATCACCGGGGAGCTGTTTTTT. Residues: CASRAIRTSGITGELFF.